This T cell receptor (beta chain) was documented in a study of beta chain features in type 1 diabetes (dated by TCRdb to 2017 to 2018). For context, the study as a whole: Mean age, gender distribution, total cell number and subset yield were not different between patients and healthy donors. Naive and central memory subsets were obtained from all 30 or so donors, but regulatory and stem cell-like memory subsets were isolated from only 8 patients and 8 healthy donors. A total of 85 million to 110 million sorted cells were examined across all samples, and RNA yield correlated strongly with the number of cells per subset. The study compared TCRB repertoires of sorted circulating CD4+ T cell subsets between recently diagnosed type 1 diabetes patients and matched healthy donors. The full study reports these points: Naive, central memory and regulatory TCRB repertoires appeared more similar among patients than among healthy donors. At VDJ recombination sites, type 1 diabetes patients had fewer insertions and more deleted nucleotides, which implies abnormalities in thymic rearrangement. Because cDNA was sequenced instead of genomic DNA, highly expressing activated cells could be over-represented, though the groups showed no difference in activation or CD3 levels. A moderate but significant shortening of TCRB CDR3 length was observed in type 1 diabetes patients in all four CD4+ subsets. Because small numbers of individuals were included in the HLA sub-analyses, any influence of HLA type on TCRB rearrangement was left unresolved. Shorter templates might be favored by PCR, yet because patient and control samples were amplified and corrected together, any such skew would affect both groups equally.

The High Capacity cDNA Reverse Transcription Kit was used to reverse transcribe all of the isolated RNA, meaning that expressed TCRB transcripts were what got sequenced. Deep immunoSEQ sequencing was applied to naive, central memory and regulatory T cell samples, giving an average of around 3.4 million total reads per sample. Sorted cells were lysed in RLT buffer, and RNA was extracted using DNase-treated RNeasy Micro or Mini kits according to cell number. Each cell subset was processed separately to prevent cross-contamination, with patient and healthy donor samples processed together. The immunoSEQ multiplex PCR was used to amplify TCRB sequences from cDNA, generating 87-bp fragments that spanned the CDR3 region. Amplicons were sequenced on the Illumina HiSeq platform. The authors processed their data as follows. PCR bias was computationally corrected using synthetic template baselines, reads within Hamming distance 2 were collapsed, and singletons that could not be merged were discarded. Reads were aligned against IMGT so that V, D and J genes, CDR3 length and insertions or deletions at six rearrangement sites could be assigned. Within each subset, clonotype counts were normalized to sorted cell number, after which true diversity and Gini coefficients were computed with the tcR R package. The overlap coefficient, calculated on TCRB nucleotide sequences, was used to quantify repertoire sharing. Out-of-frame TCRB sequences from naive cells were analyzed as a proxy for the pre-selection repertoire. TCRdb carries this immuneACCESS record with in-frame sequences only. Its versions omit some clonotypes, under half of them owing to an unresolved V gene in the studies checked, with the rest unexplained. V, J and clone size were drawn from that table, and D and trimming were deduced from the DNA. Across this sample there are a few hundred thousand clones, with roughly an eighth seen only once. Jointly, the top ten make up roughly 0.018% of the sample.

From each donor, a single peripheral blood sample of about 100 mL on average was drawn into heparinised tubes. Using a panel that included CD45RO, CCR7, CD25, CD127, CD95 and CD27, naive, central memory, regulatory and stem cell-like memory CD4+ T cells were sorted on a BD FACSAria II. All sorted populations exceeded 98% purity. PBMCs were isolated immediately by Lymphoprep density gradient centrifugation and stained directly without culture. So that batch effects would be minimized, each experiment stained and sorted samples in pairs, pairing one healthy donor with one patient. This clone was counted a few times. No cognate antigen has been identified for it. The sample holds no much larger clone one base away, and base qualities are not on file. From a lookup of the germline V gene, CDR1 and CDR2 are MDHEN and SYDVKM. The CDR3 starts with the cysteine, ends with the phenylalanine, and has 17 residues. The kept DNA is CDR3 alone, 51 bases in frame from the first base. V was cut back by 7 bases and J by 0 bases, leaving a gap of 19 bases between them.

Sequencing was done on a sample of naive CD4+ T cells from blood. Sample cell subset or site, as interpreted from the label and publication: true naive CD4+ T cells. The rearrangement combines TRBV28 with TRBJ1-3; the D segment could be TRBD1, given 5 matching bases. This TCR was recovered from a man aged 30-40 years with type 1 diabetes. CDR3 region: CASTFGGRQRSGNTIYF. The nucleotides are TGTGCCAGCACCTTCGGGGGTCGACAGCGCTCTGGAAACACCATATATTTT.